This T cell receptor beta chain was sequenced during a study of cytomegalovirus exposure and HLA in healthy donors. Findings of the study overall: For cytomegalovirus status, the classifier reportedly gave diagnoses with high specificity and sensitivity.

The PCR had 60 Vbeta and 13 Jbeta primers. Study processing details: Among the unique TCR beta chains that a later analysis counted, some 73 million in all, approximately 12 million were shared. Method: immunoSEQ multiplex PCR; TCRdb's copy keeps in-frame clones and lacks some. The DNA gave D and trimming, while V, J and clone size come from that table. The sample lists about 92,000 clones; approximately 80% were seen once. Comment on this clone: Its antigen is unknown.

J gave up 2 bases and V 6 bases, and 8 bases lay outside the gene matches. The CDR3 has 16 amino acids. The germline V gene has CDR1 SGHTA and CDR2 FQGNSA. The sequenced sample consisted of PBMCs. The source of this sequence is a man aged 18 to 29 in good health and CMV-seronegative. The V gene is TRBV7-2, the J gene TRBJ2-3; 10 bases line up with TRBD2. This CDR3 reads CASRTTSGVSTDTQYF. The CDR3 DNA reads TGTGCCAGCAGGACTACTAGCGGGGTTTCCACAGATACGCAGTATTTT.